Each of the 15 T cell receptor beta chains below was sequenced from the same sample in a study of cytomegalovirus exposure and HLA in healthy donors. PCR amplification relied on 60 Vbeta primers (plus 13 Jbeta primers). Libraries were prepared by immunoSEQ multiplex PCR; TCRdb keeps only in-frame clonotypes and omits some of them. The table shows roughly 200,000 clones, with roughly 80% occurring only once. Specimen: PBMCs. The receptors derive from a woman younger than 30 in good health and CMV-seronegative.

This clone was counted only a few times. The genes are TRBV6-5 and TRBJ1-1, with 9 bases that match TRBD1. The CDR3 runs to 15 residues. The V and J ends lost 6 bases and 0 bases, in that order; junction bases with no gene match: 5. Germline V lookup: CDR1 MNHEY, CDR2 SVGAGI. The CDR3 bases are TGTGCCAGCAGAAAAACAGGGGGCTTGAACACTGAAGCTTTCTTT. Translating it yields CASRKTGGLNTEAFF.

This chain connects TRBV11-3 to TRBJ1-2; 11 positions agree with TRBD1. With V trimmed by 5 bases and J by 2 bases, 7 bases remained unmatched. This CDR3 contains 16 residues. The germline CDR1 and CDR2 sequences are SGHNT and YENEEA. The CDR3 nucleotides read TGTGCCAGCAGCCGGACAGGGGGCCTACAGAACTATGGCTACACCTTC. Amino acids: CASSRTGGLQNYGYTF.

The chain has TRBV9 and TRBJ2-7; 7 bases align to TRBD1. V shed 4 bases and J 0 bases; nucleotides not matched to a gene: 4. This CDR3 has 14 residues. CDR1 and CDR2 from the germline V gene are SGDLS and YYNGEE. CDR3 DNA sequence: TGTGCCAGCAGCCCTCGGGACAGCTCCTACGAGCAGTACGTC. Translating gives CASSPRDSSYEQYV.

The CDR3 reads CASSNPGQGAYGYTF. The CDR3 DNA reads as TGTGCCAGTAGCAATCCGGGACAGGGGGCCTATGGCTACACCTTC. The chain joins TRBV19 to TRBJ1-2; TRBD1 aligns across 12 bases. Germline CDR1 and CDR2: LNHDA and SQIVND (reference sequence). Trimming removed 6 bases from V and 4 bases from J; junction bases left unmatched: 6. This CDR3 region has 15 residues.

The rearrangement uses TRBV5-1 and TRBJ1-1, with unresolved D. Germline V lookup: CDR1 SGHRS, CDR2 YFSETQ. CDR3 length: 14 amino acids. Trimming removed 6 bases from V and 7 bases from J, with 19 bases in between. CDR3 coding DNA: TGCGCCAGCACGCTAGGCGGGGTGGGGAATGAAGCTTTCTTT. It is translated as CASTLGGVGNEAFF.

This clone was found once. The chain combines TRBV6-6 with TRBJ2-7, with 8 bases lining up with TRBD2. The CDR3 is 13 residues long. Germline V CDR1 and CDR2: MNHNY, SVGAGI (reference sequence). Trimming took 2 bases from V and 13 from J; bases not matched to a gene: 10. For the CDR3, the DNA is TGTGCCAGCAGTTACAGCGGGAGTGCTCAAAATTACGTC. Protein: CASSYSGSAQNYV.

This rearrangement joins TRBV7-9 to TRBJ1-5; no clear D. The CDR3 has 15 amino acids. V was clipped by 5 bases and J by 1 base, with 12 bases between them. Looked up from germline, CDR1 is SEHNR and CDR2 is FQNEAQ (reference sequence). In nucleotides, the CDR3 is TGTGCCAGCAGCCTCGAGGTCGGCAGCAATCAGCCCCAGCATTTT. Protein sequence: CASSLEVGSNQPQHF.

A few counts support this clone. The rearrangement links TRBV28 to TRBJ2-7; tentatively, D is TRBD2 (5 bases). V lost 5 bases and J 3 bases, leaving 11 bases between the germline ends. This CDR3 spans 13 amino acids. Germline assignment: CDR1 MDHEN and CDR2 SYDVKM. The CDR3 spells CASSEGTYYEQYF. The CDR3 coding sequence is TGTGCCAGCAGTGAGGGAACCTACTACGAGCAGTACTTC.

This rearrangement joins TRBV27 to TRBJ2-1; 9 nucleotides match TRBD2. V lost 6 bases and J lost 3; bases outside the gene matches: 12. Per germline, CDR1 MNHEY and CDR2 SMNVEV (reference sequence). The CDR3 length is 17 residues. CDR3 sequence (DNA): TGTGCCAGCAGCCCCCGGGTAGCGGGAGTTGGCTACAATGAGCAGTTCTTC. Protein product: CASSPRVAGVGYNEQFF.

CDR3 bases: TGTGCCAGCACACTTTCAACAGGGCTTGGGGGCACAGATACGCAGTATTTT. Protein: CASTLSTGLGGTDTQYF. This rearrangement joins TRBV9 to TRBJ2-3, with D maybe TRBD1 (6 bases). The CDR3 totals 17 residues. The germline V gene has CDR1 SGDLS and CDR2 YYNGEE. Trimming cost V 6 bases and J 1 base, with 21 bases left between them.

This clone is a singleton in its sample. CDR3 protein: CASSLNSRENTEAFF. CDR3 DNA: TGTGCCAGCAGCTTAAATAGTCGGGAGAACACTGAAGCTTTCTTT. The chain is built from TRBV7-2 and TRBJ1-1; D not certain. The germline gives CDR1 SGHTA, CDR2 FQGNSA. This CDR3 spans 15 amino acids. Trimming shortened V by 2 bases and J by 1 base, and 11 bases separated the two germline ends.

The chain is built from TRBV5-5 and TRBJ2-1; TRBD1 matches at 9 bases. The CDR3 loop spans 16 amino acids. CDR1 is SGHKS and CDR2 is YYEKEE in the germline V gene (reference sequence). The ends lost 4 bases at V and 4 bases at J; junction bases unmatched: 9. The DNA of the CDR3 is TGTGCCAGCAGCCGACCCGCGGGACAGGGTTACAATGAGCAGTTCTTC. It translates to CASSRPAGQGYNEQFF.

This clone was counted a few times. The V call is TRBV28, the J call TRBJ1-5; D is possibly TRBD1 (6 bases). Germline CDR1 and CDR2: MDHEN and SYDVKM. This CDR3 is built from 14 residues. Trimming left V 6 bases short and J 0 bases short, with 9 bases between. The CDR3 protein is CASRQGSSNQPQHF. CDR3 DNA sequence: TGTGCCAGCAGACAGGGTTCTAGCAATCAGCCCCAGCATTTT. The variable domain in full, with the rest retrieved from reference TRBV28 and TRBJ1-5, is DVKVTQSSRYLVKRTGEKVFLECVQDMDHENMFWYRQDPGLGLRLIYFSYDVKMKEKGDIPEGYSVSREKKERFSLILESASTNQTSMYLCASRQGSSNQPQHFGDGTRLSIL.

This clone was observed a handful of times. The V and J genes are TRBV6-1 and TRBJ2-7, with 7 bases aligning to TRBD1. The V gene's germline CDR1 is MNHNS and CDR2 SASEGT. V trimming: 6 bases; J trimming: 2 bases; junction bases outside the gene matches: 7. This CDR3 has 14 residues. The CDR3 bases are TGTGCCAGCAGAAGGGACAGTTCTGCCTACGAGCAGTACTTC. Translation: CASRRDSSAYEQYF.

This chain links TRBV11-3 with TRBJ1-3; D is uncertain. V was cut by 5 bases and J by 0 bases, with 5 bases left in between. The CDR3 has 13 residues. Germline loops: CDR1 SGHNT, CDR2 YENEEA. The CDR3 DNA is TGTGCCAGCAGCCACAACTCTGGAAACACCATATATTTT. It is translated as CASSHNSGNTIYF.